Following are 13 T cell receptor beta chains from one sample sequenced in a study of T cells after yellow fever vaccination (dated by TCRdb to between 2017 and 2020). The treatment or condition label for this specimen denotes: live attenuated yellow fever vaccine strain. The library was produced with 5' RACE. TCRdb lists the instrument as Illumina HiSeq 2500. TCRdb passed the public sequencing reads through fastp at Q25 and MiXCR, retaining productive beta sequences. Records with the same CDR3 protein are collapsed into one entry carrying the most frequent genes and DNA. Counted in this sample were 610,000 or so distinct CDR3 sequences; roughly 12% of them appeared once. In total, the top ten clones hold more than 13% of the sample. Here the sequenced sample was PBMCs, taken on the day of the yellow fever booster vaccination. The receptors shown here come from a man younger than 40 who received the YFV17D yellow fever vaccine.

This clonotype was counted only a few times. The chain combines TRBV20-1 with TRBJ2-4, with TRBD1 as a possible D gene (5 bases). The length of the CDR3 is 12 residues. Looked up from germline, CDR1 is DFQATT and CDR2 is SNEGSKA (reference sequence). Deletions cut 5 bases from V and 4 bases from J, with 9 bases between. The CDR3 spells CSAQGSKNIQYF. CDR3 in DNA: TGCAGTGCTCAGGGAAGTAAAAACATTCAGTACTTC.

The chain couples TRBV20-1 to TRBJ1-1; maybe TRBD1 (5 bases). The CDR3 runs 12 residues. Trimming left V 4 bases short and J 5 bases short, with 11 bases between. Per germline, CDR1 DFQATT and CDR2 SNEGSKA (reference sequence). This CDR3 reads CSAKRDLTEAFF. The CDR3 DNA is TGCAGTGCTAAGCGGGACCTTACTGAAGCTTTCTTT.

Only a few counts were recorded for this clonotype. The chain links TRBV9 to TRBJ2-1; D may match TRBD1 or TRBD2 (5 bases each). V was cut by 6 bases and J by 7 bases, with 14 bases left in between. Germline V gives CDR1 SGDLS, CDR2 YYNGEE. The CDR3 length is 13 residues. CDR3 amino acids: CASTRRDQNEQFF. The CDR3 coding sequence is TGTGCCAGCACAAGAAGGGACCAGAATGAGCAGTTCTTC.

This clonotype has more than one count but fewer than ten. The chain employs TRBV7-9 and TRBJ2-2; 7 bases align to TRBD1. This CDR3 spans 17 amino acids. With 5 bases clipped from V and 5 bases from J, the junction kept 14 bases outside the gene matches. Germline loops: CDR1 SEHNR, CDR2 FQNEAQ (reference sequence). CDR3 sequence reads: CASSPPTGLITTGELFF. CDR3 nucleotides: TGTGCCAGCAGCCCCCCGACAGGGCTCATAACGACCGGGGAGCTGTTTTTT.

The chain has TRBV20-1 and TRBJ2-6, with D unresolved. CDR3 length equals 15 residues. V dropped 2 bases and J dropped 4 bases, with 12 bases sitting between them. Germline CDR1 is DFQATT and CDR2 is SNEGSKA (reference sequence). For the CDR3, the DNA is TGCAGTGCTAGACCCGCAGATTGGGGGGCCAACGTCCTGACTTTC. This gives the protein CSARPADWGANVLTF.

The chain links TRBV7-9 to TRBJ2-1; D unclear. CDR3 length: 15 residues. Germline V gives CDR1 SEHNR, CDR2 FQNEAQ (reference sequence). V gave up 2 bases and J gave up 0 bases, with 8 bases separating them. CDR3 in DNA: TGTGCCAGCAGCTTATCCGGGTACTCCTACAATGAGCAGTTCTTC. Protein: CASSLSGYSYNEQFF.

The J gene is TRBJ2-2, the V gene TRBV5-6; weak D call: TRBD1 (6 bases). Trimming removed 4 bases from V and 7 bases from J, with 17 bases in between. This CDR3 region has 15 residues. Germline V CDR1 and CDR2: SGHDT, YYEEEE. The CDR3 nucleotides read TGTGCCAGCAGCCTTGGACAGTATCCGGGCGGGGAGCTGTTTTTT. It is translated as CASSLGQYPGGELFF.

This clonotype has just a few counts. The gene calls are TRBV6-1 and TRBJ2-4; possible D gene TRBD1, 6 bases. The CDR3 extends over 13 amino acids. V dropped 5 bases and J dropped 11 bases, with 16 bases sitting between them. The V gene's germline CDR1 is MNHNS and CDR2 SASEGT. The CDR3 loop is CASSPGTPGVQYF. CDR3 nucleotide sequence: TGTGCCAGCAGTCCCGGGACGCCAGGGGTTCAGTACTTC.

This clonotype was observed a few times. This rearrangement joins TRBV19 to TRBJ2-7, with D possibly being TRBD2 (6 bases). The CDR3 spans 14 residues. Germline CDR1 and CDR2: LNHDA and SQIVND (reference sequence). V was cut by 4 bases and J by 6 bases, with 16 bases left in between. The CDR3 DNA is TGTGCCAGTAGTACAGCTCCGGGACTTCGCGAGCAGTACTTC. It yields the protein CASSTAPGLREQYF. Complete variable domain (other parts from reference TRBV19 and TRBJ2-7): DGGITQSPKYLFRKEGQNVTLSCEQNLNHDAMYWYRQDPGQGLRLIYYSQIVNDFQKGDIAEGYSVSREKKESFPLTVTSAQKNPTAFYLCASSTAPGLREQYFGPGTRLTVT.

V and J are TRBV7-2 and TRBJ2-7, with D maybe TRBD2 (6 bases). The CDR3 sequence is 15 residues long. Per the germline V gene, CDR1 is SGHTA and CDR2 is FQGNSA. Trimming took off 5 bases at V and 2 bases at J, with 16 bases between the two ends. In DNA form, the CDR3 reads TGTGCCAGCAGCCCCCGGGGAGCGGGCCCCTACGAGCAGTACTTC. This encodes CASSPRGAGPYEQYF. Looking up the rest from reference TRBV7-2 and TRBJ2-7 gives the full variable domain: GAGVSQSPSNKVTEKGKDVELRCDPISGHTALYWYRQSLGQGLEFLIYFQGNSAPDKSGLPSDRFSAERTGGSVSTLTIQRTQQEDSAVYLCASSPRGAGPYEQYFGPGTRLTVT.

This clonotype was seen ten or more times. The chain carries TRBV11-2 and TRBJ2-7, with TRBD1 identical over 9 bases. The germline CDR1 and CDR2 sequences are SGHAT and FQNNGV. V dropped 5 bases and J dropped 3; count of bases not matched to a gene: 8. The CDR3 extends over 15 amino acids. Here the CDR3 DNA reads TGTGCCAGCAGCGTATCCGACAGGGGGAACTACGAGCAGTACTTC. Translation gives CASSVSDRGNYEQYF. Full variable domain (outside the CDR3, taken from reference TRBV11-2 and TRBJ2-7): EAGVAQSPRYKIIEKRQSVAFWCNPISGHATLYWYQQILGQGPKLLIQFQNNGVVDDSQLPKDRFSAERLKGVDSTLKIQPAKLEDSAVYLCASSVSDRGNYEQYFGPGTRLTVT.

Only one count was recorded for this clonotype. The chain combines TRBV6-5 with TRBJ1-1; perhaps TRBD1 as D (6 bases). V shed 4 bases and J shed 4 bases, with 10 bases lying between them. CDR1 and CDR2 (germline): MNHEY, SVGAGI. The CDR3 consists of 13 residues. CDR3: CASSSQGFTEAFF. CDR3 nucleotide sequence: TGTGCCAGCAGTTCACAGGGATTCACTGAAGCTTTCTTT.

This chain joins TRBV5-1 and TRBJ2-3; tentative D call: TRBD1 (5 bases). Trimming took off 7 bases at V and 1 base at J, with 10 bases between the two ends. The CDR3 loop spans 13 amino acids. Germline V gene data show CDR1 as SGHRS and CDR2 as YFSETQ. The CDR3, as DNA: TGCGCCAGCTTTACGACAGGCACAGATACGCAGTATTTT. Protein: CASFTTGTDTQYF. Variable domain in full (rest from reference TRBV5-1 and TRBJ2-3): KAGVTQTPRYLIKTRGQQVTLSCSPISGHRSVSWYQQTPGQGLQFLFEYFSETQRNKGNFPGRFSGRQFSNSRSEMNVSTLELGDSALYLCASFTTGTDTQYFGPGTRLTVL.